The rows below give T cell receptor beta chains drawn from one sample of a study of T cells expressing NK-cell markers. TCRdb re-called the 5' RACE reads; one entry per CDR3 protein, DNA not given. In total, the table holds roughly 390,000 distinct CDR3 sequences. What was sequenced was blood T cells: a sorted CD56 or NKG2C T cell subset, CD4+ or CD8+ T cells, or bulk PBMC T cells (not recorded which). The receptors were gathered from a woman aged 45-59 years in good health. Both conserved end residues are part of each CDR3.

v_call: TRBV7-9; j_call: TRBJ1-1; cdr3_aa: CASSPTGKAFF
v_call: TRBV10-2; j_call: TRBJ2-5; cdr3_aa: CASTSSGYQETQYF
v_call: TRBV11-1; j_call: TRBJ2-6; cdr3_aa: CASSLGATGANVLTF
v_call: TRBV6-7; j_call: TRBJ2-4; cdr3_aa: CASSYSKVRISFKNIQYF
v_call: TRBV11-1; j_call: TRBJ2-1; cdr3_aa: CASSSKGGSSEQFF
v_call: TRBV27; j_call: TRBJ1-2; cdr3_aa: CASRRGGNYGYTF
v_call: TRBV6-2/TRBV6-3; j_call: TRBJ2-1; cdr3_aa: CASSSWTMLGHNEQFF
v_call: TRBV20-1; j_call: TRBJ1-2; cdr3_aa: CSAGQGNYGYTF
v_call: TRBV3-1; j_call: TRBJ2-1; cdr3_aa: CASSQDPSYNEQFF
v_call: TRBV7-2; j_call: TRBJ2-1; cdr3_aa: CASSHRVGAYNEQFF
v_call: TRBV6-4; j_call: TRBJ2-3; cdr3_aa: CASKLTGTGVADTQYF
v_call: TRBV6-5; j_call: TRBJ1-3; cdr3_aa: CATRGEFSGNTIYF
v_call: TRBV5-1; j_call: TRBJ2-4; cdr3_aa: CASSYAGGTIAKNIQYF